Listed below are T cell receptor beta chains from one sample, sequenced in a study of OX40 agonist ivuxolimab in advanced cancers. Profiling relied on immunoSEQ multiplex PCR, and the TCRdb table lists in-frame clones only, not all of them. The data contain some 86,000 clones, around 90% of them singletons. Sequenced here: CD4+ or CD8+ T cells sorted from blood, sampled in a trial of the OX40 agonist ivuxolimab. These receptors all come from an adult with an advanced solid tumor such as melanoma, head and neck, liver or kidney cancer. Each CDR3 is given with its conserved first and last residue. Each record gives: clone size, J gene, V gene, D gene, CDR3 protein, CDR3 DNA. D genes are given only for firm matches. Clone size, where shown, is once, few, many, or a class for clones that have expanded.

.,TRBJ1-5,TRBV28,TRBD1,CASSLPGQGSGNQPQHF,TGTGCCAGCAGTTTACCGGGACAGGGGTCTGGCAATCAGCCCCAGCATTTT
.,TRBJ1-2,TRBV15,.,CATSGWGRRDYGYTF,TGTGCCACCAGCGGATGGGGCCGTAGGGACTATGGCTACACCTTC
.,TRBJ1-6,TRBV28,.,CASSLWPKHPSYNSPLHF,TGTGCCAGCAGTTTATGGCCCAAACATCCATCCTATAATTCACCCCTCCACTTT
.,TRBJ1-3,TRBV5-1,.,CASSSGTANGNTIYF,TGCGCCAGCAGCTCCGGGACTGCCAATGGGAACACCATATATTTT
.,TRBJ2-3,TRBV5-1,.,CASSASHAGNTDTQYF,TGCGCCAGCAGCGCATCACACGCCGGGAACACAGATACGCAGTATTTT
few,TRBJ1-5,TRBV27,TRBD1,CASSWDRNQPQHF,TGTGCCAGCAGTTGGGACAGGAATCAGCCCCAGCATTTT
.,TRBJ2-5,TRBV5-1,TRBD2,CASKEGGGKETQYF,TGCGCCAGCAAAGAGGGCGGGGGGAAAGAGACCCAGTACTTC
few,TRBJ1-2,TRBV6-5,.,CASSLTGQSYTF,TGTGCCAGCAGTTTAACAGGGCAAAGCTACACCTTC
once,TRBJ1-5,TRBV6-1,.,CASSETIFNQPQHF,TGTGCCAGCAGTGAAACCATATTCAATCAGCCCCAGCATTTT
.,TRBJ1-4,TRBV7-9,TRBD1,CASTDRAGTNEKLFF,TGTGCCAGCACCGACAGGGCCGGGACTAATGAAAAACTGTTTTTT
.,TRBJ1-6,TRBV5-1,.,CASSFGAGDSPLHF,TGCGCCAGCAGCTTTGGGGCCGGCGATTCACCCCTCCACTTT
.,TRBJ1-1,TRBV28,TRBD1,CASSLPTGGGTEAFF,TGTGCCAGCAGTCTCCCGACAGGGGGCGGGACTGAAGCTTTCTTT
.,TRBJ1-2,TRBV28,.,CASSWADYGYTF,TGTGCCAGCAGTTGGGCGGACTATGGCTACACCTTC
.,TRBJ2-6,TRBV6-5,.,CASSSVQGTGANVLTF,TGTGCCAGCAGTTCCGTCCAAGGGACCGGGGCCAACGTCCTGACTTTC
.,TRBJ2-1,TRBV4-2,.,CASSQDSGAYNEQFF,TGTGCCAGCAGCCAAGATAGCGGAGCCTACAATGAGCAGTTCTTC
.,TRBJ2-3,TRBV5-5,.,CASSLSVLSTDTQYF,TGTGCCAGCAGCTTGTCGGTCCTAAGCACAGATACGCAGTATTTT
.,TRBJ1-1,TRBV4-1,TRBD1,CASSQVDRDGTEAFF,TGCGCCAGCAGCCAAGTCGACAGGGATGGCACTGAAGCTTTCTTT
.,TRBJ2-7,TRBV6-1,.,CASRDLADEQYF,TGTGCCAGCAGGGATCTAGCAGACGAGCAGTACTTC
.,TRBJ1-2,TRBV7-8,TRBD1,CASSSDAGQGAYGYTF,TGTGCCAGCAGCTCAGACGCGGGACAGGGGGCTTATGGCTACACCTTC
.,TRBJ1-1,TRBV2,.,CASRGGRDTEAFF,TGTGCCAGCAGGGGGGGTCGGGACACTGAAGCTTTCTTT
.,TRBJ2-5,TRBV5-1,TRBD2,CASSRTSGGLETQYF,TGCGCCAGCAGCCGGACTAGCGGGGGCCTAGAGACCCAGTACTTC
.,TRBJ2-6,TRBV27,.,CASSLGGSGANVLTF,TGTGCCAGCAGTTTAGGGGGCTCTGGGGCCAACGTCCTGACTTTC
.,TRBJ2-7,TRBV5-4,.,CASSPRRDPEGEQYF,TGTGCCAGCAGTCCACGCCGGGATCCGGAGGGTGAGCAGTACTTC
.,TRBJ1-6,TRBV5-1,.,CASSPGDANSPLHF,TGCGCCAGCAGCCCAGGGGATGCGAATTCACCCCTCCACTTT
.,TRBJ2-5,TRBV20-1,.,CSAYKQETQYF,TGCAGTGCTTATAAGCAGGAGACCCAGTACTTC
.,TRBJ2-1,TRBV7-9,.,CASSEDSYNEQFF,TGTGCCAGCAGCGAGGACTCCTACAATGAGCAGTTCTTC
.,TRBJ1-3,TRBV9,.,CASSVGGEPGNTIYF,TGTGCCAGCAGCGTAGGAGGGGAGCCTGGAAACACCATATATTTT
.,TRBJ2-5,TRBV9,.,CASSGAGKETQYF,TGTGCCAGCAGCGGGGCAGGGAAAGAGACCCAGTACTTC
.,TRBJ2-5,TRBV19,.,CASSTGSGTQYF,TGTGCCAGTAGTACTGGGAGCGGCACTCAGTACTTC
.,TRBJ1-2,TRBV9,.,CASTGYRLNGPRQGLSYTF,TGTGCCAGTACCGGTTATCGCCTGAACGGTCCGAGACAAGGGTTAAGCTACACCTTC
.,TRBJ2-5,TRBV19,.,CASSPEVVTQYF,TGTGCCAGTAGTCCGGAAGTGGTGACCCAGTACTTC
.,TRBJ1-1,TRBV18,.,CASSPILGGKTEAFF,TGTGCCAGCTCACCGATACTGGGGGGCAAAACTGAAGCTTTCTTT
.,TRBJ1-1,TRBV5-1,.,CASSLVAQGTEAFF,TGCGCCAGCAGCTTGGTGGCCCAGGGGACTGAAGCTTTCTTT
.,TRBJ2-5,TRBV10-2,TRBD2,CASSLLAGQETQYF,TGCGCCAGCAGCTTACTAGCGGGGCAAGAGACCCAGTACTTC
.,TRBJ1-5,TRBV2,TRBD1,CASSEIQGDQPQHF,TGTGCCAGCAGCGAGATACAGGGGGATCAGCCCCAGCATTTT
.,TRBJ2-2,TRBV6-4,TRBD1,CASRGQGASTGELFF,TGTGCCAGCAGGGGACAGGGGGCGAGCACCGGGGAGCTGTTTTTT
.,TRBJ2-5,TRBV6-5,.,CASSYSGPRGETQYF,TGTGCCAGCAGTTACTCGGGCCCTCGGGGAGAGACCCAGTACTTC
once,TRBJ2-3,TRBV7-8,TRBD2,CASSLLAGSTDTQYF,TGTGCCAGCAGCTTGCTAGCGGGGAGCACAGATACGCAGTATTTT
.,TRBJ2-3,TRBV7-9,.,CASSYRTELTDTQYF,TGTGCCAGCAGCTATAGGACAGAGCTCACAGATACGCAGTATTTT
.,TRBJ1-2,TRBV2,.,CASRGPEGGGYTF,TGTGCCAGCAGGGGGCCGGAAGGAGGCGGCTACACCTTC
.,TRBJ1-2,TRBV20-1,TRBD1,CSVFGTALNTF,TGCAGCGTCTTCGGGACAGCCTTAAACACCTTC
.,TRBJ1-1,TRBV6-5,.,CASSLWGVGNTEAFF,TGTGCCAGCAGTTTATGGGGGGTCGGGAACACTGAAGCTTTCTTT
.,TRBJ2-5,TRBV19,.,CASSPGIGLYQETQYF,TGTGCCAGTAGCCCCGGGATAGGGTTGTATCAAGAGACCCAGTACTTC
.,TRBJ1-1,TRBV6-1,.,CASSPGRHLNTEAFF,TGTGCCAGCAGCCCCGGGAGACACTTGAACACTGAAGCTTTCTTT
.,TRBJ2-2,TRBV6-4,TRBD1,CASSDSGQGPPRLFF,TGTGCCAGCAGTGACTCGGGACAGGGTCCGCCTCGGCTGTTTTTT
.,TRBJ1-2,TRBV29-1,.,CSVGVSSYYGYTF,TGCAGCGTTGGTGTGAGCAGCTACTATGGCTACACCTTC
.,TRBJ1-2,TRBV9,.,CASSVDHNYGYTF,TGTGCCAGCAGCGTAGATCATAACTATGGCTACACCTTC
.,TRBJ2-7,TRBV6-5,.,CASRLGASYSYEQYF,TGTGCCAGCAGGCTCGGGGCATCCTACTCCTACGAGCAGTACTTC
.,TRBJ2-1,TRBV9,TRBD1,CASSVGGQGDFNEQFF,TGTGCCAGCAGCGTAGGTGGACAGGGAGACTTCAATGAGCAGTTCTTC
once,TRBJ2-5,TRBV9,.,CASSVGAEETQYF,TGTGCCAGCAGCGTAGGGGCGGAAGAGACCCAGTACTTC
.,TRBJ1-1,TRBV5-5,.,CATTLGVGTEAFF,TGTGCCACCACCCTTGGGGTAGGGACTGAAGCTTTCTTT
.,TRBJ2-5,TRBV6-5,TRBD1,CASSSRDRGLGETQYF,TGTGCCAGCAGTTCCCGGGACAGGGGGCTGGGGGAGACCCAGTACTTC